This T cell receptor (beta chain) is from a study of blood T cell repertoires in COVID-19. Study at large: Sources were T cells, B-cell-depleted T cells, or PBMCs; the material itself was cDNA or gDNA.

The ends were cut back, 10 bases at V and 2 bases at J, with 9 bases in the middle. Germline V gene lookup returns CDR1 MDHEN and CDR2 SYDVKM. The CDR3 covers 12 residues. The authors' processing: Counts of nucleated cells, estimated from reference gene primer amplification, were obtained. Repertoires were generated with immunoSEQ multiplex PCR, while TCRdb's copy carries only in-frame clones and drops some. The V and J calls and clone size come from that table; D and trimming were worked out from the DNA. The data show around 180,000 clones, with approximately 83% seen just once and less than 2% held by the top ten.

Sequencing input: peripheral blood. This chain joins TRBV28 and TRBJ1-5; a weak D match, TRBD1 (6 bases). This clonotype originated in a human donor in a cohort sampled during active COVID-19. The CDR3 protein is CATSGGNQPQHF. The DNA for the CDR3 is TGTGCCACCTCAGGGGGCAATCAGCCCCAGCATTTT.